This T cell receptor (beta chain) was observed in a study of PD-1 blockade in classical Hodgkin lymphoma. Only in-frame clones appear in the TCRdb table, and some are missing; sequencing was by immunoSEQ multiplex PCR. The sample gives some 28,000 clones, roughly four fifths of which show up once; under 20% is in the top ten. CDR1 and CDR2 from the germline V gene are MNHNY and SVGAGI (reference sequence). The CDR3 extends over 14 amino acids. V was clipped by 7 bases and J by 0 bases, with 9 bases between them. The time point here: cycle 4 day 1 (C4D1), after less than 7 weeks of nivolumab. Brentuximab vedotin exposure varied, and every patient relapsed after autologous stem cell transplantation.

This sample comprised peripheral blood mononuclear cells (PBMCs), obtained before the fourth cycle of nivolumab. The rearrangement uses TRBV6-6 and TRBJ2-2; D ambiguous. This TCR was recovered from a human donor with classical Hodgkin lymphoma. This CDR3 reads CASKVHANTGELFF. The CDR3 DNA reads TGTGCCAGCAAAGTCCACGCGAACACCGGGGAGCTGTTTTTT.